The 16 T cell receptor beta chains below all came from one sample that was sequenced in a study of cytomegalovirus exposure and HLA in healthy donors. Vbeta (60) and Jbeta (13) primers were used in the PCR. Produced via immunoSEQ multiplex PCR; TCRdb's table is partial and in-frame only. The sample lists approximately 150,000 clones; approximately 77% were seen once. Sequencing used PBMCs. These receptors all come from a woman between 55 and 75 years old in good health and CMV-seronegative.

V is TRBV6-6 and J is TRBJ2-1, with a tentative D call TRBD2 (5 bases). Deletions cut 4 bases from V and 7 bases from J, with 11 bases between. From germline, CDR1 is MNHNY and CDR2 SVGAGI (reference sequence). The CDR3 totals 13 residues. The CDR3 spells CASSSLGLNEQFF. CDR3 coding DNA: TGTGCCAGCAGTTCACTCGGACTGAATGAGCAGTTCTTC.

V is TRBV19 and J is TRBJ1-1; D perhaps matches TRBD1 (6 bases). V gave up 6 bases and J gave up 3 bases, with 14 bases separating them. The CDR3 has 14 residues. From germline, CDR1 is LNHDA and CDR2 SQIVND (reference sequence). Here the CDR3 DNA reads TGTGCCAGTAGCACCGGGACACTTGACACTGAAGCTTTCTTT. Its protein is CASSTGTLDTEAFF.

The genes are TRBV27 and TRBJ1-2, with 7 bases lining up with TRBD1. The junction had 10 bases not matched to a gene; V was cut back by 7 bases and J by 2 bases. CDR3 length: 15 residues. CDR1 and CDR2 from the germline V gene are MNHEY and SMNVEV (reference sequence). The CDR3: CASKLQGQQNYGYTF. The CDR3 DNA sequence: TGTGCCAGCAAGCTCCAGGGACAGCAAAACTATGGCTACACCTTC.

This CDR3 is CASSQQGAGNTIYF. CDR3 DNA sequence: TGTGCCAGCAGTCAACAGGGGGCTGGAAACACCATATATTTT. This chain uses TRBV2 with TRBJ1-3; TRBD1 matches at 8 bases. V lost 5 bases to trimming and J lost 2 bases; unmatched junction nucleotides: 2. The CDR3 covers 14 residues. Per the germline V gene, CDR1 is SNHLY and CDR2 is FYNNEI.

The chain employs TRBV7-9 and TRBJ2-3; a weak D match, TRBD2 (6 bases). This CDR3 comprises 17 residues. The V end lost 5 bases, the J end lost 2 bases, and 20 bases lay between the germline ends. From germline, CDR1 is SEHNR and CDR2 FQNEAQ (reference sequence). The CDR3 nucleotides are TGTGCCAGCAGCGCCCGTCCCGGGCGCGGGAACACAGATACGCAGTATTTT. Translating gives CASSARPGRGNTDTQYF. Based on the CDR3 plus reference TRBV7-9 and TRBJ2-3, the full variable domain is DTGVSQNPRHKITKRGQNVTFRCDPISEHNRLYWYRQTLGQGPEFLTYFQNEAQLEKSRLLSDRFSAERPKGSFSTLEIQRTEQGDSAMYLCASSARPGRGNTDTQYFGPGTRLTVL.

The chain uses TRBV18 and TRBJ2-3, with 7 bases aligning to TRBD2. The germline gives CDR1 KGHSH, CDR2 LQKENI. V lost 3 bases and J lost 3; bases outside the gene matches: 6. The CDR3 has 15 residues. The CDR3 loop is CASSPKLAVTDTQYF. In DNA, the CDR3 is TGTGCCAGCTCACCGAAGCTAGCGGTGACAGATACGCAGTATTTT.

This clone appeared a single time. This chain connects TRBV9 to TRBJ2-7; TRBD2 is a possible D gene (7 bases). V lost 3 bases, J lost 3 bases, and 19 bases lay in between. Germline V gives CDR1 SGDLS, CDR2 YYNGEE. CDR3 length equals 16 residues. The CDR3 region has the DNA TGTGCCAGCAGCGCCCATGGGGCGGGGGCCGTCTACGAGCAGTACTTC. It is translated as CASSAHGAGAVYEQYF. Drawing the rest from reference TRBV9 and TRBJ2-7, the complete variable domain is DSGVTQTPKHLITATGQRVTLRCSPRSGDLSVYWYQQSLDQGLQFLIQYYNGEERAKGNILERFSAQQFPDLHSELNLSSLELGDSALYFCASSAHGAGAVYEQYFGPGTRLTVT.

This clone was recorded once. The chain links TRBV11-2 to TRBJ1-2, with D tentatively TRBD1 (6 bases). The CDR3 has 14 residues. V dropped 5 bases and J dropped 0 bases, with 10 bases sitting between them. CDR1 is SGHAT, CDR2 FQNNGV, per germline. The CDR3 DNA is TGTGCCAGCAGCGAAAACAGGGCTAACTATGGCTACACCTTC. Translated, it gives CASSENRANYGYTF. The entire variable domain, with the rest obtained from reference TRBV11-2 and TRBJ1-2, is as follows: EAGVAQSPRYKIIEKRQSVAFWCNPISGHATLYWYQQILGQGPKLLIQFQNNGVVDDSQLPKDRFSAERLKGVDSTLKIQPAKLEDSAVYLCASSENRANYGYTFGSGTRLTVV.

The chain couples TRBV29-1 to TRBJ1-2; tentatively, D is TRBD1 (6 bases). V gave up 6 bases and J gave up 2 bases, with 10 bases separating them. This CDR3 is built from 12 residues. Germline V gives CDR1 SQVTM, CDR2 ANQGSEA. The CDR3 region is CSVSTGNYGYTF. In nucleotides, the CDR3 is TGCAGCGTCAGTACAGGGAACTATGGCTACACCTTC. The full variable domain, completed using reference TRBV29-1 and TRBJ1-2, is SAVISQKPSRDICQRGTSLTIQCQVDSQVTMMFWYRQQPGQSLTLIATANQGSEATYESGFVIDKFPISRPNLTFSTLTVSNMSPEDSSIYLCSVSTGNYGYTFGSGTRLTVV.

This chain joins TRBV6-5 and TRBJ2-6, with a weak D call TRBD1 (5 bases). CDR1 MNHEY and CDR2 SVGAGI come from the germline V gene. The CDR3 has 13 residues. V shed 6 bases and J shed 4 bases, with 7 bases lying between them. The CDR3 loop is CASRGAGANVLTF. CDR3 nucleotides: TGTGCCAGCAGAGGGGCCGGGGCCAACGTCCTGACTTTC.

The chain couples TRBV11-2 to TRBJ2-1; maybe TRBD2 (6 bases). Trimming removed 4 bases from V and 15 bases from J, with 16 bases in between. Germline assignment: CDR1 SGHAT and CDR2 FQNNGV. CDR3 length: 12 residues. CDR3 DNA: TGTGCCAGCAGCTCGCCGGGCGGGGTGACGTTCTTC. Translated: CASSSPGGVTFF.

This clone has a single count. The chain joins TRBV7-9 to TRBJ1-2, with 9 bases that match TRBD1. After removal of 6 bases from V and 4 bases from J, the junction contained 12 bases not matched to a gene. There are 16 residues in the CDR3. CDR1 and CDR2 from the germline V gene are SEHNR and FQNEAQ (reference sequence). CDR3 amino acids: CASRKEPGQGGYGYTF. Written as DNA, the CDR3 is TGTGCCAGCAGAAAAGAGCCGGGACAGGGAGGCTATGGCTACACCTTC.

V and J are TRBV12-5 and TRBJ2-7, with TRBD2 matching over 11 bases. This CDR3 region has 17 residues. Germline V lookup: CDR1 LGHNT, CDR2 FRNRAP. V shed 5 bases, J shed 2 bases, and the junction held 11 bases outside the gene matches. The CDR3 sequence: CASGPKTTSGTAYEQYF. DNA for the CDR3: TGTGCTAGTGGTCCGAAAACGACTAGCGGGACCGCCTACGAGCAGTACTTC.

This sequence joins TRBV4-1 and TRBJ2-1; TRBD2 matches 12 bases. This CDR3 has 16 residues. The V gene's germline CDR1 is MGHRA and CDR2 YSYEKL. Losses at the gene ends were 0 bases for V and 7 bases for J; bases not matched to a gene: 4. The CDR3 nucleotides are TGCGCCAGCAGCCAAGATATTCTAGCGGGAGGGAATGAGCAGTTCTTC. Residues: CASSQDILAGGNEQFF.

J is TRBJ1-2 and V is TRBV6-5; TRBD1 matches 7 bases. The junction had 6 bases not matched to a gene; V was cut back by 8 bases and J by 3 bases. CDR1 MNHEY and CDR2 SVGAGI come from the germline V gene. The CDR3 has 13 residues. The CDR3 protein is CASLRQGHYGYTF. The CDR3 DNA is TGTGCCAGCCTTCGACAGGGCCACTATGGCTACACCTTC.

The rearrangement uses TRBV19 and TRBJ1-6; perhaps TRBD1 as D (5 bases). The V gene's germline CDR1 is LNHDA and CDR2 SQIVND (reference sequence). V was clipped by 6 bases and J by 12 bases, with 12 bases between them. The CDR3 covers 12 residues. CDR3 DNA: TGTGCCAGTAGGGGGGGTTACGAACCCCTCCACTTT. Protein product: CASRGGYEPLHF.